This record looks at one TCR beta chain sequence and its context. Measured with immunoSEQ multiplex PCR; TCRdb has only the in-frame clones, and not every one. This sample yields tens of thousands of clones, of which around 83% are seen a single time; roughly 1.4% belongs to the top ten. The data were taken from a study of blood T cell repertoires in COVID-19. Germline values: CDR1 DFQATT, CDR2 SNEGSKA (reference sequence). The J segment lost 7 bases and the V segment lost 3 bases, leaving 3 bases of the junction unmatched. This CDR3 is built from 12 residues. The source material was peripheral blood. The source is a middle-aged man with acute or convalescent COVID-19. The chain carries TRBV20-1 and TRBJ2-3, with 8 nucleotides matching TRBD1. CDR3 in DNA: TGCAGTGCTAGTGGGACAGGCAATACGCAGTATTTT. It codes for CSASGTGNTQYF.